The clone carrying this TCR beta chain was seen only a few times. As yet, its antigen is unknown. The data stem from a study of beta chain features in type 1 diabetes. Points from the study as a whole: Shortening of TCRB CDR3s, moderate but significant, appeared in all four CD4+ subsets of Type 1 diabetes patients. For type 1 diabetes patients, VDJ junctions showed fewer insertions and more deletions.

This CDR3 is built from 17 residues. Germline assignment: CDR1 LNHDA and CDR2 SQIVND (reference sequence). V was trimmed by 0 bases and J by 0 bases, leaving 12 bases between them. Expressed TCRB transcripts were sequenced after all isolated RNA was converted to cDNA. Clones were read by immunoSEQ multiplex PCR, and TCRdb kept only the in-frame ones, dropping some. The table shows around 600,000 clones, with 12% occurring only once. This sequence originates from a man aged 25 to 40 with type 1 diabetes. Sequencing used naive CD4+ T cells from blood. This chain links TRBV19 with TRBJ2-4; D is uncertain. CDR3 nucleotides: TGTGCCAGTAGTATAGATCCACAGAGACTAGCCAAAAACATTCAGTACTTC. Its translation: CASSIDPQRLAKNIQYF.